The following is a T cell receptor (beta chain) sequence with its context. As yet, its antigen is unknown. Use of 60 Vbeta and 13 Jbeta primers characterized the PCR. Method: immunoSEQ multiplex PCR; TCRdb's copy keeps in-frame clones and lacks some. The table has approximately 140,000 clones, about two thirds seen once. The sample is drawn from a study of cytomegalovirus exposure and HLA in healthy donors. Study-wide results and limits: Researchers reportedly found TCR beta sequences accurately predicted most subjects' HLA-A and HLA-B alleles. The study put under 200 TCR beta chains on its list as cytomegalovirus-associated. TCR beta V- and J-gene trimming, according to a later analysis, was linked to a missense DCLRE1C variant.

V was pared by 0 bases and J by 5 bases, with 7 bases between. Germline V gene data show CDR1 as MNHEY and CDR2 as SVGAGI. There are 13 residues in the CDR3. The sequence derives from a woman in her sixties in good health and CMV-seropositive. The chain couples TRBV6-5 to TRBJ1-1; D uncertain. The sequenced sample was PBMCs. The CDR3 DNA sequence: TGTGCCAGCAGTTACTCGAGGTGGACTGAAGCTTTCTTT. It specifies CASSYSRWTEAFF.